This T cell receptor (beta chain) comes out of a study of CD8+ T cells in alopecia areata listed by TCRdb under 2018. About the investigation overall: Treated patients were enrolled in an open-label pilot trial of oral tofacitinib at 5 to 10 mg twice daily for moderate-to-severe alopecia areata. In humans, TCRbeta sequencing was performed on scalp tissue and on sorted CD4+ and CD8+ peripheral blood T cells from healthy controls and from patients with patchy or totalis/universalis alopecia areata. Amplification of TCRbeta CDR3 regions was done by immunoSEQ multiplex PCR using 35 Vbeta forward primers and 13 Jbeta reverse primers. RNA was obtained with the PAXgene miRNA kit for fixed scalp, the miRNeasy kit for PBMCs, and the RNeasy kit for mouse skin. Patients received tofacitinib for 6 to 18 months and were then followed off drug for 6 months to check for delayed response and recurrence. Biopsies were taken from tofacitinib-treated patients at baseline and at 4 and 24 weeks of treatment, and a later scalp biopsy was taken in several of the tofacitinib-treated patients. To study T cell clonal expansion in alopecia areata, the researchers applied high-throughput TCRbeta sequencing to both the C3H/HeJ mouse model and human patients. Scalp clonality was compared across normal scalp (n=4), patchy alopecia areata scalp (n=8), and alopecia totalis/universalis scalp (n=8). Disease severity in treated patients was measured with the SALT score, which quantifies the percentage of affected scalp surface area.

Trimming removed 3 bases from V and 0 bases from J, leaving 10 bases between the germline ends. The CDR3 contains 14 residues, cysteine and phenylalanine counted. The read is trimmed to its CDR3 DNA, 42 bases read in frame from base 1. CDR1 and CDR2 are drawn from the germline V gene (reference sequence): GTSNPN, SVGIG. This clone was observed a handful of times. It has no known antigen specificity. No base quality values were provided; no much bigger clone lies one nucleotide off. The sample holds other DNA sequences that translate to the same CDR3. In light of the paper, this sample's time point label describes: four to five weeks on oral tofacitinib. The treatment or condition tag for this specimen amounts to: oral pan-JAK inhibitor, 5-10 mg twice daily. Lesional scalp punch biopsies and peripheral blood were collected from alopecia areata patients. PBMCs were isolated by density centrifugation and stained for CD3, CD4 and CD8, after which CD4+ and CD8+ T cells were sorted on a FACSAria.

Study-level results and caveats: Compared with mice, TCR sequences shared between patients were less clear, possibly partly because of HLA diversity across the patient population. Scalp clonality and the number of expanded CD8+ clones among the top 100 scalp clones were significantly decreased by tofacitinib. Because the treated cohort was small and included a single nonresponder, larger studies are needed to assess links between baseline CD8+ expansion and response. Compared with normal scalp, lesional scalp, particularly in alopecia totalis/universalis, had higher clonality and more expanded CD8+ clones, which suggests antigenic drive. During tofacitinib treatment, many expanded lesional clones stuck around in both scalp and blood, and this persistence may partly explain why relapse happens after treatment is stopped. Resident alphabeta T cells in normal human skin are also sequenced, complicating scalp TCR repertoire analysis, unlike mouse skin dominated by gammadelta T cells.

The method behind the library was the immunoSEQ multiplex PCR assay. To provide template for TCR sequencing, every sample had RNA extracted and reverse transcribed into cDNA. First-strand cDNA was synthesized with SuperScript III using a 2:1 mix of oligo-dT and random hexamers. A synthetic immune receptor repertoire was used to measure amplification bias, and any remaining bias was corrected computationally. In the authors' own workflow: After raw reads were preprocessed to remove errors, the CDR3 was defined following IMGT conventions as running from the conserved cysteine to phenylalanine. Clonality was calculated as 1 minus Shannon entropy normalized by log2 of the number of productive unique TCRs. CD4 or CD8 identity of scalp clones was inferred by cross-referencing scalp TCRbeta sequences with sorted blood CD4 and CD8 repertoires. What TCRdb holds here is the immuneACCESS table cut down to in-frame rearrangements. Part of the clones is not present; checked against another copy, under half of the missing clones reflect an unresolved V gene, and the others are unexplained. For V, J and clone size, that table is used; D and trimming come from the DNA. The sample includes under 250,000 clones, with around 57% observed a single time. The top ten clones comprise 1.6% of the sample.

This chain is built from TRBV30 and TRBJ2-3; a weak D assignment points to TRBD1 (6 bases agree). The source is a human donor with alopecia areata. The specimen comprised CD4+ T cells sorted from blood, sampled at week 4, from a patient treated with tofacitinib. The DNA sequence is TGTGCCTGGAGACAGGGTATTAGCACAGATACGCAGTATTTT. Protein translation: CAWRQGISTDTQYF.